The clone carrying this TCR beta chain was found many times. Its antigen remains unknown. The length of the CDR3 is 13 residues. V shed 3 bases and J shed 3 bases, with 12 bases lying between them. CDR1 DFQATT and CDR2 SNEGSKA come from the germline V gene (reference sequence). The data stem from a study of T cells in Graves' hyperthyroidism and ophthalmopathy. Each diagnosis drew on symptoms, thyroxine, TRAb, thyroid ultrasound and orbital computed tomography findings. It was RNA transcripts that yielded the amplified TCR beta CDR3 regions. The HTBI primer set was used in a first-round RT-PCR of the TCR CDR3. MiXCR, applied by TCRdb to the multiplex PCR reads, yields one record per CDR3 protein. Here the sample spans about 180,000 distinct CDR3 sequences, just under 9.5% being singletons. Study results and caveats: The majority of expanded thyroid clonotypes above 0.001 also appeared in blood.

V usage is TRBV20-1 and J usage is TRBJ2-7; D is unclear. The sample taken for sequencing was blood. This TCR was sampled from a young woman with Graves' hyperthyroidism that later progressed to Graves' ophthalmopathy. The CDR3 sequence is CSASSLAIYEQYF. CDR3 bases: TGCAGTGCTAGTTCCCTTGCAATCTACGAGCAGTACTTC.